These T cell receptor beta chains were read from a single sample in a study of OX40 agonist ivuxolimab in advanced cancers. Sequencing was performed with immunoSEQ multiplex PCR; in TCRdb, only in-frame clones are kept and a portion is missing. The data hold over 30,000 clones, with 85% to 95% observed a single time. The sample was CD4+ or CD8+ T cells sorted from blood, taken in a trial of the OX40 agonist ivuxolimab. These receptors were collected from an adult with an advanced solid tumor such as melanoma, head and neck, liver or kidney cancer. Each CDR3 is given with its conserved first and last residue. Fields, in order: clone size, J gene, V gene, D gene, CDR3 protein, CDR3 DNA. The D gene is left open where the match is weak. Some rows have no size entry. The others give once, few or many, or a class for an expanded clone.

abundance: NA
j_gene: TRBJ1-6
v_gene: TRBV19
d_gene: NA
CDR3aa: CASSWPNSPLHF
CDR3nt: TGTGCCAGTAGTTGGCCTAATTCACCCCTCCACTTT

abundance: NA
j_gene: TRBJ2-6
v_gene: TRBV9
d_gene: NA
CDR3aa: CASSRLNSGANVLTF
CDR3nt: TGTGCCAGCAGTAGACTCAACTCTGGGGCCAACGTCCTGACTTTC

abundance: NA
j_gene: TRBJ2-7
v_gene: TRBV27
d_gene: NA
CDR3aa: CASSLSSIRSYEQYF
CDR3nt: TGTGCCAGCAGTTTATCGAGCATCAGGTCCTACGAGCAGTACTTC

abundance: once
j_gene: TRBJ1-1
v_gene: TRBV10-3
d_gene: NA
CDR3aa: CAISEQSRAGAFF
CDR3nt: TGTGCCATCAGTGAGCAGTCTCGGGCTGGGGCTTTCTTT

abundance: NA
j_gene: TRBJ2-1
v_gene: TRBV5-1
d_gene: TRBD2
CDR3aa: CASSFLAGYNEQFF
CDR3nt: TGCGCCAGCAGCTTCCTAGCGGGATACAATGAGCAGTTCTTC

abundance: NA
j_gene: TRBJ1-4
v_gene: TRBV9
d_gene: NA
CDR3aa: CASSPSVGKLFF
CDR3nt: TGTGCCAGCAGCCCCTCCGTGGGAAAACTGTTTTTT

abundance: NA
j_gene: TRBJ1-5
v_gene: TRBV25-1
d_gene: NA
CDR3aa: CASSVGNNQPQHF
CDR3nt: TGTGCCAGCAGTGTAGGGAACAATCAGCCCCAGCATTTT

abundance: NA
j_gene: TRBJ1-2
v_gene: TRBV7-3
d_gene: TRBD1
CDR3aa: CASSARLTGYNYGYTF
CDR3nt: TGTGCCAGCAGCGCCCGTCTGACAGGGTACAACTATGGCTACACCTTC

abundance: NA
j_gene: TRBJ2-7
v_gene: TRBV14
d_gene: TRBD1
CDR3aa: CASSQSAQGKLYF
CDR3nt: TGTGCCAGCAGCCAGTCCGCACAGGGGAAGCTGTACTTC

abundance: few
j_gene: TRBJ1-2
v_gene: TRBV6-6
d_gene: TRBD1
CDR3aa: CASSDRGRDYGYTF
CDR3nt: TGTGCCAGCAGTGACAGGGGGCGAGACTATGGCTACACCTTC

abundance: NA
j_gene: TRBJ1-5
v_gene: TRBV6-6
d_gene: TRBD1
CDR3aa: CASTLTGVNQPQHF
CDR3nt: TGTGCCAGCACCCTAACAGGGGTTAATCAGCCCCAGCATTTT

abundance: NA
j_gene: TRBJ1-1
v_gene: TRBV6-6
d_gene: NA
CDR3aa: CASSYSGHATAFF
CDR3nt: TGTGCCAGCAGTTACTCGGGGCACGCTACGGCTTTCTTT

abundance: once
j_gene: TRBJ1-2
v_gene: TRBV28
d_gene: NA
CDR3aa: CASSAPGQPNYGYTF
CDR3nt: TGTGCCAGCAGTGCCCCAGGACAGCCTAACTATGGCTACACCTTC

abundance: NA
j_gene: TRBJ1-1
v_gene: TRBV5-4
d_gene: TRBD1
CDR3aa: CASSVDRGLGTEAFF
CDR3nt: TGTGCCAGCAGCGTTGACAGGGGGCTAGGCACTGAAGCTTTCTTT

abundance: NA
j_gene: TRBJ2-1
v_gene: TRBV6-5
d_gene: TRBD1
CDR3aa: CASSLDRDVYEQFF
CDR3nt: TGTGCCAGCAGCCTGGACAGGGATGTCTATGAGCAGTTCTTC

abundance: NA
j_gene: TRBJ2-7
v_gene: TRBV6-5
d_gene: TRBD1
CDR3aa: CASRPGQGSPYEQYF
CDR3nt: TGTGCCAGCAGACCGGGACAGGGGAGTCCCTACGAGCAGTACTTC

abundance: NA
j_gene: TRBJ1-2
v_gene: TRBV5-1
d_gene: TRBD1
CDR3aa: CASSRQGGIDGYTF
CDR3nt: TGCGCCAGCAGTAGACAGGGAGGAATCGATGGCTACACCTTC

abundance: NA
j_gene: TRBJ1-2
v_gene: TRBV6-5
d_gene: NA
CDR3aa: CASSYEAGQEFFGYTF
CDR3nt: TGTGCCAGCAGTTACGAGGCAGGCCAAGAGTTTTTTGGCTACACCTTC

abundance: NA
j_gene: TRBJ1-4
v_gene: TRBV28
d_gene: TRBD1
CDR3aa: CASRRQGNEKLFF
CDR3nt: TGTGCCAGCAGGAGACAGGGTAATGAAAAACTGTTTTTT

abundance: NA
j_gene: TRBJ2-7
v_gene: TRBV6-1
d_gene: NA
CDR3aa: CASSRQTSYEQYF
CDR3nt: TGTGCCAGCAGTAGACAGACCTCCTACGAGCAGTACTTC

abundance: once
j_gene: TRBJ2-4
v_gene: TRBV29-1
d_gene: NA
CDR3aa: CSVEGALGNIQYF
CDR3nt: TGCAGCGTTGAGGGCGCTTTAGGAAACATTCAGTACTTC

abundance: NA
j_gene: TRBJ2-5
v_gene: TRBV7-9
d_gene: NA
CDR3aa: CASSPAPRGGIETQYF
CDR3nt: TGTGCCAGCAGTCCGGCCCCGAGGGGGGGGATAGAGACCCAGTACTTC

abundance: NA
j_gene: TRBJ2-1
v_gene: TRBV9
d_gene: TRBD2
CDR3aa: CASSTGLAGRGEQFF
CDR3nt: TGTGCCAGCAGCACCGGACTAGCGGGAAGGGGTGAGCAGTTCTTC

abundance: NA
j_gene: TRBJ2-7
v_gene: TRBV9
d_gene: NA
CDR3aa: CASSVGIGYEQYF
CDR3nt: TGTGCCAGCAGCGTAGGTATCGGCTACGAGCAGTACTTC

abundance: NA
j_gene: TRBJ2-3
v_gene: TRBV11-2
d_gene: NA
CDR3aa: CASSLDHGETDTQYF
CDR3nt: TGTGCCAGCAGCTTAGATCATGGGGAGACAGATACGCAGTATTTT

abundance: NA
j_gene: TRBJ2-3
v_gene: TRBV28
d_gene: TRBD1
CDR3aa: CASSSRDRVTDTQYF
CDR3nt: TGTGCCAGCAGTTCCCGGGACAGGGTCACAGATACGCAGTATTTT

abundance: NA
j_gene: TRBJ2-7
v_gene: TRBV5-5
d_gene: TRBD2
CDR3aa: CASSFFPGGTYEQYF
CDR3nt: TGTGCCAGCAGCTTCTTTCCGGGAGGGACCTACGAGCAGTACTTC

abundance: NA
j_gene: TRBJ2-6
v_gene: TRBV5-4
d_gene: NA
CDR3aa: CASSSRGKGPGANVLTF
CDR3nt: TGTGCCAGCAGCTCCAGGGGAAAGGGGCCTGGGGCCAACGTCCTGACTTTC

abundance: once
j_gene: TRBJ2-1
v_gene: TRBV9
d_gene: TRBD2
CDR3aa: CASSSSSGGVNNEQFF
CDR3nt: TGTGCCAGCAGCTCATCTAGCGGGGGAGTCAACAATGAGCAGTTCTTC

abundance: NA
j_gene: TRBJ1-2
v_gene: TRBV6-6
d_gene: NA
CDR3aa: CASSNDGYGYTF
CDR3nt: TGTGCCAGCAGTAACGACGGGTATGGCTACACCTTC

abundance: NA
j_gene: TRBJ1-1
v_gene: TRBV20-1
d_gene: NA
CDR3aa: CSVYKNTEAFF
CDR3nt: TGCAGTGTCTACAAGAACACTGAAGCTTTCTTT

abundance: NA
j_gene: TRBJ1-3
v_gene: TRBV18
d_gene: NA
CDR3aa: CASSPSGLPGNTIYF
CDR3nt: TGTGCCAGCTCACCAAGTGGGTTACCTGGAAACACCATATATTTT

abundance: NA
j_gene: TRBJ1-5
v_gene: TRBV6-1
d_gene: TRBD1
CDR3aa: CASSTGGRQPQHF
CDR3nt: TGTGCCAGCAGTACAGGGGGCCGCCAGCCCCAGCATTTT